This T cell receptor (beta chain) originates from a study of blood T cell repertoires in COVID-19. For the study at large: Italy, Spain and the United States were the sources of the convalescent and acute COVID-19 samples.

In the study's own analysis: Nucleated cell counts were estimated from reference gene primer amplification. This table comes from immunoSEQ multiplex PCR, and its TCRdb copy is limited to in-frame clones, with some not included. V, J and clone size derive from that table, while D and trimming were established from the DNA sequence. The sample lists over 120,000 clones; around 81% were seen once. In germline, CDR1 is KGHSH, CDR2 LQKENI. The V gene end was trimmed by 5 bases and the J gene end by 5 bases; junction bases not matched to a gene: 13. The CDR3 contains 17 residues. V usage is TRBV18 and J usage is TRBJ1-4; 8 nucleotides match TRBD1. This TCR was recovered from a human donor in a cohort sampled during active COVID-19. Sequencing was carried out using peripheral blood. The CDR3 protein is CASSSQPDRAANEKLFF. The CDR3 region has the DNA TGTGCCAGCTCATCCCAACCGGACAGGGCTGCAAATGAAAAACTGTTTTTT.